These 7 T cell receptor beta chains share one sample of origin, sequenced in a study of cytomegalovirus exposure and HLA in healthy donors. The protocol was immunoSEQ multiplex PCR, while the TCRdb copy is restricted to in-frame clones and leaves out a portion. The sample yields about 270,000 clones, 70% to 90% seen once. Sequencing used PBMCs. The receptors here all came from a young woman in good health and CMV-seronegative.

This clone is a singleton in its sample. The CDR3 loop reads CASEQGANSNQPQHF. The CDR3, as DNA: TGTGCCAGTGAGCAGGGGGCGAATAGCAATCAGCCCCAGCATTTT. The chain joins TRBV5-8 to TRBJ1-5, with 8 nucleotides matching TRBD1. The CDR3 totals 15 residues. In germline, CDR1 is SGHTS, CDR2 YDEGEE. The trim removed 8 bases at V and 0 bases at J, leaving 7 bases unmatched.

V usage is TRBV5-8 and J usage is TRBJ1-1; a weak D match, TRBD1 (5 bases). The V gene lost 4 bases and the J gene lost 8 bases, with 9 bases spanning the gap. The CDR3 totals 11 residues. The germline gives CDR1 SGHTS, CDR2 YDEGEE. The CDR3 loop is CASSLWTEAFF. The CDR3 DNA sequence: TGTGCCAGCAGCCTCTGGACAGAAGCTTTCTTT.

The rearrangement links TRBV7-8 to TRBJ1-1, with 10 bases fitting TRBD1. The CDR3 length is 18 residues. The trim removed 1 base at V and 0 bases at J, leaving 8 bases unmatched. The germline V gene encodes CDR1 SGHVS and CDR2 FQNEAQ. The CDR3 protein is CASSLGPGQGIMNTEAFF. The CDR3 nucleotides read TGTGCCAGCAGCTTAGGCCCGGGACAGGGGATTATGAACACTGAAGCTTTCTTT.

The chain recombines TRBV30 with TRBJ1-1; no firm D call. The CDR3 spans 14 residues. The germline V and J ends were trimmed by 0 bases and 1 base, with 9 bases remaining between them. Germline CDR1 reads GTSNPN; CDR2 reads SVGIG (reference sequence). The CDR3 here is CAWSVLTGNTEAFF. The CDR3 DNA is TGTGCCTGGAGTGTACTCACTGGGAACACTGAAGCTTTCTTT.

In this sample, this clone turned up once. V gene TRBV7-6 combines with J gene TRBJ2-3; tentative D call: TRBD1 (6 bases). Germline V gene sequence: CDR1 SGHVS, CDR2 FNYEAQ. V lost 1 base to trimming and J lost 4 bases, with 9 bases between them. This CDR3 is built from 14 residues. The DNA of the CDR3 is TGTGCCAGCAGCTTAGTTCAGGGGCCAGATACGCAGTATTTT. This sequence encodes CASSLVQGPDTQYF.

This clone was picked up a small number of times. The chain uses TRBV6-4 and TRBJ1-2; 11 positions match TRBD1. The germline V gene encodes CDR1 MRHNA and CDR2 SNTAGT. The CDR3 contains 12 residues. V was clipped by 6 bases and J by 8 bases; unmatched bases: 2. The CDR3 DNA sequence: TGTGCCAGCAGGGGGACAGGGGGAGGCTACACCTTC. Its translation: CASRGTGGGYTF.

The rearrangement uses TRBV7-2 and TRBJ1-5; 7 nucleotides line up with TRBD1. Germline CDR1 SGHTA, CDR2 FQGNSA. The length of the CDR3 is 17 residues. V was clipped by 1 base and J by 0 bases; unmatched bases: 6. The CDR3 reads CASSLVSGTASNQPQHF. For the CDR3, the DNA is TGTGCCAGCAGCTTAGTGTCAGGGACAGCTAGCAATCAGCCCCAGCATTTT.